The present TCR beta chain was sequenced within a study of patients and donors after allogeneic stem cell transplantation (TCRdb year 2020). A note on this clonotype: The antigen it recognizes is unknown. No qualities accompany the bases; no much larger clone lies one base away.

Libraries were prepared through RT-PCR. TCRdb records NextSeq 550 as the sequencer. Using fastp at Q25 and MiXCR, TCRdb reprocessed the public reads and kept productive beta chains. Each record represents a unique CDR3 protein, reported with the most common genes and DNA among its rows. Recorded for this sample are 150,000 to 200,000 distinct CDR3 sequences; approximately 31% of them occurred a single time. The top ten clones comprise 2.5% to 3.5% of the sample. The germline V gene specifies KGHDR as CDR1 and SFDVKD as CDR2. The CDR3 covers 15 residues, taking in both the cysteine and the phenylalanine. The kept DNA is CDR3 alone, 45 bases in frame from the first base. V is shortened by 1 base, J by 3 bases, and the region joining them spans 12 bases.

The origin of this receptor is a human donor who was either an allogeneic HSCT recipient or a stem cell or donor lymphocyte infusion donor (not recorded which). It is not recorded whose cells these are; they may come from a transplant donor. Specimen: blood, either unsorted or a sorted T cell fraction (not recorded which). This chain joins TRBV24-1 to TRBJ2-7; a tentative D call is TRBD2 (6 bases match). The DNA sequence is given as TGTGCCACCAGTGATTTCACGAGGGGAGGCTACGAGCAGTACTTC. The encoded protein is CATSDFTRGGYEQYF.